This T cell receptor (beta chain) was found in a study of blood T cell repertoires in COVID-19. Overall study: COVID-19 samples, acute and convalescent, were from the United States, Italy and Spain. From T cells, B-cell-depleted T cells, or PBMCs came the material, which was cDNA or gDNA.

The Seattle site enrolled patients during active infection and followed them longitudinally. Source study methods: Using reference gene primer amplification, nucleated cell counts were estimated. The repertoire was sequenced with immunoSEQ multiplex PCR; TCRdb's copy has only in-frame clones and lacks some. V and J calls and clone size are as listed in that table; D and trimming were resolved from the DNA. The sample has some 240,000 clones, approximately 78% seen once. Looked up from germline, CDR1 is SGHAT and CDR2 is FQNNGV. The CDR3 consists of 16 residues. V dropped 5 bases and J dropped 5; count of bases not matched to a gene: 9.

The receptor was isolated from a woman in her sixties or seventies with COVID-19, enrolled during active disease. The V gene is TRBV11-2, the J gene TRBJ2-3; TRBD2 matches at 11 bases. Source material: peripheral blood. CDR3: CASSPATSGRGDTQYF. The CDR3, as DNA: TGTGCCAGCAGCCCCGCCACTAGCGGGAGAGGAGATACGCAGTATTTT. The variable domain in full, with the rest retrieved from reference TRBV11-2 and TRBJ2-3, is EAGVAQSPRYKIIEKRQSVAFWCNPISGHATLYWYQQILGQGPKLLIQFQNNGVVDDSQLPKDRFSAERLKGVDSTLKIQPAKLEDSAVYLCASSPATSGRGDTQYFGPGTRLTVL.